The entry that follows covers one T cell receptor (beta chain) sequence. Its specificity is unknown. MiXCR, run by TCRdb on the reads, gives a single entry per CDR3 protein. The sample has around 740,000 distinct CDR3 sequences; about 40% are singletons. The data belong to a study of T cell repertoires in cytomegalovirus infection. Across the study: Indications of both CMV infection and matching HLA type were provided by public TCR beta signatures.

Study-wide points: Ex vivo responses were dominated by HLA-C-restricted CMV-specific TCR beta clonotypes.

Trimming removed 8 bases from V and 9 bases from J; junction bases left unmatched: 7. The CDR3 runs to 14 residues. Germline CDR1 and CDR2: MDHEN and SYDVKM. This sequence originates from a human donor in good health (CMV status not recorded). Some clones in this sample may be carry-over from other donors' samples. Sequencing used PBMCs. This sequence joins TRBV28 and TRBJ1-6; 10 bases are a match to TRBD1. CDR3 in amino acids: CASGGQGVRSPLHF. Here the CDR3 DNA reads TGTGCCAGCGGAGGACAGGGGGTACGTTCACCCCTCCACTTT.